Following are 29 T cell receptor beta chains from one sample sequenced in a study of T cells in localized non-small cell lung cancer. Using immunoSEQ multiplex PCR, the repertoire was profiled, and TCRdb retains in-frame clones only, with some absent. Of more than 3,500 clones in the sample, 25% were seen once. The sequenced sample was lung tumor tissue, obtained before any cancer treatment. All receptors come from a male donor older than 55 with stage I lung adenocarcinoma.

The chain recombines TRBV11-3 with TRBJ1-5; the D is unclear. The CDR3 totals 15 residues. V gave up 6 bases and J gave up 4 bases, with 16 bases separating them. The germline CDR1 and CDR2 sequences are SGHNT and YENEEA. The chain's CDR3 is CASREFRSPNQPQHF. CDR3 nucleotides: TGTGCCAGCAGGGAATTTCGGAGTCCTAATCAGCCCCAGCATTTT. Full variable domain (outside the CDR3, taken from reference TRBV11-3 and TRBJ1-5): EAGVVQSPRYKIIEKKQPVAFWCNPISGHNTLYWYLQNLGQGPELLIRYENEEAVDDSQLPKDRFSAERLKGVDSTLKIQPAELGDSAVYLCASREFRSPNQPQHFGDGTRLSIL.

By sample fraction, this clone is medium-sized (0.01 to 0.1%). The gene calls are TRBV6-8 and TRBJ2-5; TRBD1 is a possible D gene (6 bases). CDR1 MNHGY and CDR2 SAAAGT come from the germline V gene. V lost 6 bases and J lost 6, with 17 bases in between. This CDR3 is 14 amino acids long. Here the CDR3 DNA reads TGTGCCAGCAGCCACGGGGACATCAGGCAGACCCAGTACTTC. Translation gives CASSHGDIRQTQYF.

There are a few counts of this clone. The genes are TRBV18 and TRBJ2-5, with D perhaps TRBD1 (6 bases). The CDR3 has 14 amino acids. Looked up from germline, CDR1 is KGHSH and CDR2 is LQKENI. V lost 3 bases, J lost 9 bases, and 17 bases lay in between. The CDR3 sequence: CASSPPDSTLAQYF. CDR3 bases: TGTGCCAGCTCACCCCCGGACAGTACATTGGCCCAGTACTTC.

This clone was recorded many times. The gene calls are TRBV23-1 and TRBJ2-7; perhaps D is TRBD1 or TRBD2 (5 bases each). TRBV23-1 is an open reading frame whose function is uncertain. This CDR3 region has 15 residues. Trimming took 6 bases from V and 5 from J, leaving 20 bases between them. The CDR3: CASSQEGREFDEQYF. The CDR3 nucleotides are TGCGCCAGCAGCCAAGAGGGCAGGGAGTTTGACGAGCAGTACTTC.

This clone appeared a few times. V and J are TRBV15 and TRBJ1-1; D uncertain. Germline V gene lookup returns CDR1 LNHNV and CDR2 YYDKDF (reference sequence). The V end lost 0 bases, the J end lost 2 bases, and 19 bases lay between the germline ends. The CDR3 runs to 18 residues. The CDR3 DNA reads TGTGCCACCAGCAGAGATACAACTGGGGATCGGTATAACACTGAAGCTTTCTTT. Its protein product is CATSRDTTGDRYNTEAFF.

In its sample, this clone was seen a few times. The rearrangement links TRBV11-1 to TRBJ2-1, with 10 bases fitting TRBD2. Per germline, CDR1 SGHAT and CDR2 FQDESV (reference sequence). The CDR3 consists of 16 residues. V gave up 5 bases and J gave up 7 bases; unmatched junction bases: 11. The CDR3 DNA reads as TGTGCCAGCAGCCAAGGGAGCGGGGGGGCCCTTAATGAGCAGTTCTTC. It yields the protein CASSQGSGGALNEQFF.

The gene calls are TRBV10-3 and TRBJ2-5; 15 bases match TRBD2. After removal of 2 bases from V and 2 bases from J, the junction contained 3 bases not matched to a gene. Germline CDR1 ENHRY, CDR2 SYGVKD. CDR3 length: 17 residues. The CDR3 DNA sequence: TGTGCCATCAGTGAGCTCGGGACTAGCGGGGGGCAAGAGACCCAGTACTTC. Its protein product is CAISELGTSGGQETQYF.

This chain uses TRBV9 with TRBJ1-5; D is perhaps TRBD1 (5 bases). Trimming left V 5 bases short and J 8 bases short, with 17 bases between. The CDR3 length is 14 residues. The germline gives CDR1 SGDLS, CDR2 YYNGEE. Here the CDR3 DNA reads TGTGCCAGCAGTGATCAGGGCCTTGGCAAGCCCCAGCATTTT. Amino acid sequence: CASSDQGLGKPQHF.

V gene TRBV11-3 combines with J gene TRBJ2-5, with D maybe TRBD1 (6 bases). This CDR3 has 16 residues. Germline-derived CDR1 and CDR2 are SGHNT and YENEEA. V was cut by 4 bases and J by 6 bases, with 21 bases left in between. DNA for the CDR3: TGTGCCAGCAGCTCTGGTACGGACAGCTTAGGGAAGACCCAGTACTTC. This gives the protein CASSSGTDSLGKTQYF.

This clone is labeled medium-sized. The rearrangement uses TRBV11-3 and TRBJ1-1; D perhaps matches TRBD1 (6 bases). Germline loops: CDR1 SGHNT, CDR2 YENEEA. The CDR3 covers 14 residues. Trimming took 2 bases from V and 4 from J, leaving 11 bases between them. The CDR3 reads CASSLPGVGTEAFF. As DNA, the CDR3 is TGTGCCAGCAGCTTACCAGGGGTCGGCACTGAAGCTTTCTTT.

By share, this clone counts as medium-sized. This chain connects TRBV11-3 to TRBJ2-5; a weak D match, TRBD1 (5 bases). The CDR3 loop spans 15 amino acids. CDR1 SGHNT and CDR2 YENEEA come from the germline V gene. V was trimmed by 3 bases and J by 2 bases, leaving 13 bases between them. CDR3 DNA sequence: TGTGCCAGCAGCTTGGTTCTGGGGCTTCAAGAGACCCAGTACTTC. The encoded protein is CASSLVLGLQETQYF.

This clone was seen a handful of times. This chain connects TRBV25-1 to TRBJ2-2; 7 bases align to TRBD1. The V and J ends lost 3 bases and 5 bases, in that order; junction bases with no gene match: 6. Germline V gene data show CDR1 as MGHDK and CDR2 as SYGVNS. The length of the CDR3 is 15 residues. The CDR3 sequence is CASSDPKTGTGELFF. The CDR3 nucleotides read TGTGCCAGCAGTGATCCTAAGACAGGGACCGGGGAGCTGTTTTTT.

The J gene is TRBJ1-4, the V gene TRBV18; D possibly corresponds to TRBD1 (6 bases). This CDR3 has 15 residues. Germline V gives CDR1 KGHSH, CDR2 LQKENI. The germline V and J ends were trimmed by 3 bases and 5 bases, with 13 bases remaining between them. DNA for the CDR3: TGTGCCAGCTCACCCAACAGGGTCCCCAATGAAAAACTGTTTTTT. Amino acid sequence: CASSPNRVPNEKLFF.

The rearrangement joins TRBV12-5 to TRBJ2-3, with D unresolved. The CDR3 runs to 16 residues. Germline V gene data show CDR1 as LGHNT and CDR2 as FRNRAP. Trimming left V 6 bases short and J 2 bases short, with 18 bases between. The CDR3 is CASGPGFQELTDTQYF. Here the CDR3 DNA reads TGTGCTAGTGGCCCGGGCTTTCAGGAACTCACAGATACGCAGTATTTT.

This clone was seen more than once but under ten times. This chain connects TRBV6-8 to TRBJ2-7; tentatively, D is TRBD1 (5 bases). CDR1 MNHGY and CDR2 SAAAGT come from the germline V gene. Trimming took off 0 bases at V and 6 bases at J, with 15 bases between the two ends. This CDR3 region has 15 residues. CDR3 sequence: CASSYSFTGPLEQYF. Here the CDR3 DNA reads TGTGCCAGCAGTTACTCTTTTACAGGACCCCTCGAGCAGTACTTC.

The chain links TRBV9 to TRBJ1-3, with D hard to call. CDR3 length equals 16 residues. Germline V gene data show CDR1 as SGDLS and CDR2 as YYNGEE. V was shortened by 4 bases and J by 10 bases, with 24 bases between the two germline ends. The CDR3 spells CASSPYPSGGRETIYF. DNA of the CDR3: TGTGCCAGCAGCCCCTACCCGAGTGGAGGCCGAGAGACCATATATTTT.

The gene calls are TRBV6-8 and TRBJ1-1, with TRBD1 matching 7 bases. Losses at the gene ends were 7 bases for V and 0 bases for J; bases not matched to a gene: 8. CDR3 length: 15 amino acids. From germline, CDR1 is MNHGY and CDR2 SAAAGT. CDR3 amino acids: CASNRQGSLNTEAFF. The DNA of the CDR3 is TGTGCCAGCAATCGACAGGGATCCCTGAACACTGAAGCTTTCTTT.

This sequence joins TRBV11-3 and TRBJ1-2, with D possibly matching TRBD1 (6 bases). Germline CDR1 reads SGHNT; CDR2 reads YENEEA. V was cut by 3 bases and J by 4 bases, with 15 bases left in between. This CDR3 is 15 amino acids long. The CDR3 DNA reads TGTGCCAGCAGCTTGGCTGACAGAGGGGGCTATGGCTACACCTTC. Translating it yields CASSLADRGGYGYTF.

There are a few counts of this clone. The V gene is TRBV11-3, the J gene TRBJ2-1, with D possibly being TRBD1 (5 bases). Deletions cut 5 bases from V and 3 bases from J, with 14 bases between. Germline CDR1 SGHNT, CDR2 YENEEA. CDR3 size: 15 residues. The CDR3 sequence: CASSLDSRSYNEQFF. CDR3 nucleotide sequence: TGTGCCAGCAGCCTCGACAGCCGGAGCTACAATGAGCAGTTCTTC. Supplemented by reference TRBV11-3 and TRBJ2-1, the full variable domain reads EAGVVQSPRYKIIEKKQPVAFWCNPISGHNTLYWYLQNLGQGPELLIRYENEEAVDDSQLPKDRFSAERLKGVDSTLKIQPAELGDSAVYLCASSLDSRSYNEQFFGPGTRLTVL.

This clone was observed a handful of times. The genes are TRBV28 and TRBJ1-4; D gene unclear. V was clipped by 4 bases and J by 1 base, with 13 bases between them. The V gene's germline CDR1 is MDHEN and CDR2 SYDVKM. This CDR3 region has 16 residues. CDR3 sequence: CASSSWDRGTNEKLFF. In DNA form, the CDR3 reads TGTGCCAGCAGTTCCTGGGATCGAGGAACTAATGAAAAACTGTTTTTT.

A few counts support this clone. V usage is TRBV11-3 and J usage is TRBJ1-2; 7 nucleotides match TRBD1. Trimming at V came to 5 bases and at J to 2 bases, leaving 14 bases not matched to a gene. This CDR3 spans 17 amino acids. Germline V gene data show CDR1 as SGHNT and CDR2 as YENEEA. Written as DNA, the CDR3 is TGTGCCAGCAGCCGCTACCCCCCCGGGACAGAGAACTATGGCTACACCTTC. Translating it yields CASSRYPPGTENYGYTF.

The genes are TRBV14 and TRBJ2-7, with D unresolved. V was shortened by 1 base and J by 4 bases, with 14 bases between the two germline ends. In germline, CDR1 is SGHDN, CDR2 FVKESK. The CDR3 spans 15 residues. CDR3 region: CASSQGYYSEYEQYF. The CDR3, as DNA: TGTGCCAGCAGCCAAGGCTACTATTCAGAGTACGAGCAGTACTTC.

The chain is built from TRBV5-1 and TRBJ1-5; 7 bases are a match to TRBD1. The CDR3 contains 15 residues. The ends lost 4 bases at V and 4 bases at J; junction bases unmatched: 8. CDR1 is SGHRS, CDR2 YFSETQ, per germline. This CDR3 is CASSPSGTANQPQHF. CDR3 DNA sequence: TGCGCCAGCAGCCCATCCGGGACAGCGAATCAGCCCCAGCATTTT.

This clone was seen only a few times. V is TRBV11-3 and J is TRBJ2-5, with D maybe TRBD2 (7 bases). The germline CDR1 and CDR2 sequences are SGHNT and YENEEA. The V end was cut by 4 bases, the J end by 5 bases, with 14 bases between. The CDR3 length is 14 residues. The CDR3 protein is CASSSRGGFETQYF. CDR3 bases: TGTGCCAGCAGCTCTAGGGGGGGGTTTGAGACCCAGTACTTC.

This chain uses TRBV30 with TRBJ2-5, with 9 bases that match TRBD2. Germline CDR1 GTSNPN, CDR2 SVGIG (reference sequence). V was clipped by 2 bases and J by 5 bases; unmatched bases: 12. This CDR3 has 16 amino acids. CDR3 in DNA: TGTGCCTGGAGTTCGGGACTAGCCCGTGAGTGGGAGACCCAGTACTTC. It codes for CAWSSGLAREWETQYF.

This clone was seen a handful of times. The rearrangement joins TRBV6-1 to TRBJ2-7; 10 bases agree with TRBD2. CDR1 MNHNS and CDR2 SASEGT come from the germline V gene. V shed 0 bases and J 7 bases; nucleotides not matched to a gene: 12. The CDR3 runs to 17 residues. This chain's CDR3 is CASSEALLAGSPREQYF. The CDR3 DNA follows: TGTGCCAGCAGTGAAGCGTTACTAGCGGGGAGCCCCCGGGAGCAGTACTTC.

By sample fraction, this clone is medium-sized. This chain joins TRBV11-3 and TRBJ2-5; 7 bases agree with TRBD2. From germline, CDR1 is SGHNT and CDR2 YENEEA. V was clipped by 5 bases and J by 2 bases; unmatched bases: 8. The CDR3 runs to 15 residues. CDR3 in amino acids: CASSLQGGGQETQYF. CDR3 DNA sequence: TGTGCCAGCAGCCTTCAAGGCGGGGGTCAAGAGACCCAGTACTTC.

The CDR3 sequence is CASSLDRARVKNIQYF. The DNA of the CDR3 is TGTGCCAGCAGCTTAGATCGTGCCAGAGTCAAAAACATTCAGTACTTC. V gene TRBV11-3 combines with J gene TRBJ2-4, with D uncertain. Trimming left V 0 bases short and J 3 bases short, with 12 bases between. This CDR3 comprises 16 residues. Looked up from germline, CDR1 is SGHNT and CDR2 is YENEEA.

The CDR3 DNA is TGTGCCAGCAGCTTCGGACCAAGGGACACCATATATTTT. Translating gives CASSFGPRDTIYF. V usage is TRBV7-8 and J usage is TRBJ1-3, with D unresolved. CDR3 length: 13 amino acids. Germline lookup yields CDR1 SGHVS and CDR2 FQNEAQ. V lost 3 bases to trimming and J lost 8 bases, with 11 bases between them. Drawing the rest from reference TRBV7-8 and TRBJ1-3, the complete variable domain is GAGVSQSPRYKVAKRGQDVALRCDPISGHVSLFWYQQALGQGPEFLTYFQNEAQLDKSGLPSDRFFAERPEGSVSTLKIQRTQQEDSAVYLCASSFGPRDTIYFGEGSWLTVV.